These 31 T cell receptor beta chains were sequenced from one sample in a study of cytomegalovirus exposure and HLA in healthy donors listed by TCRdb under 2017. Libraries came from the immunoSEQ multiplex PCR assay. For the multiplex PCR, a mixture combining 60 forward primers for TCR Vbeta segments and 13 reverse primers for TCR Jbeta segments was used. This is the immuneACCESS table as TCRdb keeps it, with only in-frame sequences that have V and J called. A part of the clones is gone; compared with another copy, unresolved V genes explain less than half, and the rest is unexplained. The sample table contains approximately 210,000 clones; only one count was recorded for more than 75% of them. The ten largest clones add up to around 0.38% of the sample. Sequenced: PBMCs. Every receptor here comes from a male donor in good health and CMV-seropositive.

The chain recombines TRBV18 with TRBJ1-1; D remains unclear. Germline V lookup: CDR1 KGHSH, CDR2 LQKENI. The V end was cut by 5 bases, the J end by 1 base, with 8 bases between. The CDR3 consists of 13 residues. In nucleotides, the CDR3 is TGTGCCAGCTCAGTTCAGGAGAACACTGAAGCTTTCTTT. Protein product: CASSVQENTEAFF.

The chain combines TRBV7-2 with TRBJ1-1, with 7 bases aligning to TRBD1. V lost 7 bases, J lost 5 bases, and 10 bases stayed unmatched. The germline V gene has CDR1 SGHTA and CDR2 FQGNSA. The CDR3 is 14 residues long. In DNA form, the CDR3 reads TGTGCCAGCAAGATCTGGGGCAGGGGGACTGAAGCTTTCTTT. Translated: CASKIWGRGTEAFF.

This rearrangement joins TRBV5-6 to TRBJ2-5, with TRBD2 identical over 7 bases. Looked up from germline, CDR1 is SGHDT and CDR2 is YYEEEE. With 0 bases clipped from V and 2 bases from J, the junction kept 4 bases outside the gene matches. The CDR3 spans 15 residues. The CDR3 DNA reads as TGTGCCAGCAGCTTGGCGGCTAGCGGACAAGAGACCCAGTACTTC. It codes for CASSLAASGQETQYF.

The chain couples TRBV7-2 to TRBJ1-3; D not certain. The V end was cut by 5 bases, the J end by 1 base, with 15 bases between. The CDR3 runs to 16 residues. CDR1 is SGHTA, CDR2 FQGNSA, per germline. The CDR3 coding sequence is TGTGCCAGCAGCCGCATCCGGGTCGGGTCTGGAAACACCATATATTTT. This codes for CASSRIRVGSGNTIYF.

The chain combines TRBV4-1 with TRBJ2-5; D is uncertain. The length of the CDR3 is 13 residues. With 3 bases removed from V and 2 bases from J, the gap between germline ends came to 7 bases. Germline-derived CDR1 and CDR2 are MGHRA and YSYEKL. CDR3 bases: TGCGCCAGCAGCCAGTGGCAGCAAGAGACCCAGTACTTC. Its protein is CASSQWQQETQYF.

This chain connects TRBV7-3 to TRBJ2-3, with D uncertain. Germline loops: CDR1 SGHTA, CDR2 FQGTGA. The length of the CDR3 is 12 residues. V was shortened by 3 bases and J by 6 bases, with 7 bases between the two germline ends. CDR3 sequence: CASSFSGDTQYF. CDR3 in DNA: TGTGCCAGCAGCTTCTCAGGTGATACGCAGTATTTT.

This chain links TRBV7-9 with TRBJ1-5, with D possibly TRBD1 on 6 matching bases. V was shortened by 5 bases and J by 0 bases, with 17 bases between the two germline ends. The CDR3 sequence is 17 residues long. CDR1 is SEHNR, CDR2 FQNEAQ, per germline (reference sequence). CDR3 loop: CASSLYLDSSSNQPQHF. CDR3 DNA: TGTGCCAGCAGCCTTTACCTGGACAGTAGTAGCAATCAGCCCCAGCATTTT.

J is TRBJ1-2 and V is TRBV28; D not resolved. Germline CDR1 MDHEN, CDR2 SYDVKM. The CDR3 is 13 amino acids. The V and J ends lost 6 bases and 4 bases respectively, with 12 bases between them. This CDR3 reads CASSLPGVYGYTF. The DNA for the CDR3 is TGTGCCAGCAGCCTCCCCGGGGTCTATGGCTACACCTTC.

There are a few counts of this clone. The junction departs from the called germline gene at one end, perhaps through a read error. The chain carries TRBV7-7 and TRBJ2-1; 9 positions match TRBD2. Germline assignment: CDR1 SSHAT and CDR2 FNYEAQ (reference sequence). The CDR3 sequence is 16 residues long. The CDR3 DNA reads TGTGCTAGCAGCTTAGGAGGTAGCGGGGGCTACAATGAGCAGTTCTTC. Translation: CASSLGGSGGYNEQFF.

The chain couples TRBV6-1 to TRBJ1-2; TRBD1 agrees at 10 bases. The CDR3 length is 15 residues. CDR1 and CDR2 from the germline V gene are MNHNS and SASEGT. Trimming removed 6 bases from V and 4 bases from J; junction bases left unmatched: 8. The CDR3 bases are TGTGCCAGCAGAAACCCGGGACAGGGGTCCTATGGCTACACCTTC. Translation gives CASRNPGQGSYGYTF.

The V call is TRBV7-9, the J call TRBJ1-6; D possibly corresponds to TRBD1 (6 bases). V was shortened by 5 bases and J by 8 bases, with 10 bases between the two germline ends. Germline CDR1 is SEHNR and CDR2 is FQNEAQ (reference sequence). There are 13 residues in the CDR3. CDR3 region: CASSRDTYSPLHF. CDR3 DNA: TGTGCCAGCAGCCGGGACACCTATTCACCCCTCCACTTT.

This sequence joins TRBV2 and TRBJ2-5; TRBD1 aligns across 8 bases. From germline, CDR1 is SNHLY and CDR2 FYNNEI. CDR3 length equals 14 residues. With 7 bases clipped from V and 6 bases from J, the junction kept 10 bases outside the gene matches. CDR3 nucleotides: TGTGCCAGCACCAGGACAGGGCGCTACCAGACCCAGTACTTC. This translates into CASTRTGRYQTQYF.

For the CDR3, the DNA is TGTGCCAGCAGCTTCCCGGGACAGCGGTCCTACGAGCAGTACTTC. This codes for CASSFPGQRSYEQYF. V is TRBV7-9 and J is TRBJ2-7, with 7 bases identical to TRBD1. Losses at the gene ends were 3 bases for V and 1 base for J; bases not matched to a gene: 6. CDR1 is SEHNR and CDR2 is FQNEAQ in the germline V gene (reference sequence). The CDR3 is 15 amino acids.

J is TRBJ2-7 and V is TRBV28, with D perhaps matching TRBD1 (5 bases). This CDR3 contains 12 residues. Trimming took off 7 bases at V and 3 bases at J, with 10 bases between the two ends. Germline V gene sequence: CDR1 MDHEN, CDR2 SYDVKM. The CDR3 coding sequence is TGTGCCAGCACAGGGCCGATCTACGAGCAGTACTTC. Translated: CASTGPIYEQYF.

The rearrangement uses TRBV7-2 and TRBJ2-7, with 8 nucleotides matching TRBD2. CDR3 size: 17 residues. Germline CDR1 is SGHTA and CDR2 is FQGNSA. Trimming took 5 bases from V and 9 from J; bases not matched to a gene: 21. CDR3 amino acids: CASSPRGTGGPGEGQYF. The CDR3 nucleotides are TGTGCCAGCAGCCCACGTGGAACGGGAGGGCCAGGTGAAGGGCAGTACTTC.

This clone occurred a few times. This chain uses TRBV30 with TRBJ2-1; 9 nucleotides agree with TRBD2. V shed 3 bases, J shed 6 bases, and the junction held 12 bases outside the gene matches. This CDR3 spans 16 amino acids. Germline V gene sequence: CDR1 GTSNPN, CDR2 SVGIG (reference sequence). CDR3 protein: CAWSGTWTSVGNEQFF. The DNA of the CDR3 is TGTGCCTGGAGCGGGACTTGGACTAGCGTCGGCAATGAGCAGTTCTTC.

The chain joins TRBV19 to TRBJ1-3; 7 positions match TRBD1. The germline V gene has CDR1 LNHDA and CDR2 SQIVND (reference sequence). The CDR3 is 17 amino acids. V lost 0 bases and J lost 0; bases outside the gene matches: 5. This CDR3 reads CASSIDHRGLSGNTIYF. In DNA form, the CDR3 reads TGTGCCAGTAGTATAGACCACAGGGGCCTCTCTGGAAACACCATATATTTT.

This clone appeared once. The genes are TRBV4-2 and TRBJ2-7, with D tentatively TRBD2 (5 bases). CDR3 length: 17 amino acids. The V gene lost 2 bases and the J gene lost 3 bases, with 20 bases spanning the gap. In germline, CDR1 is LGHNA, CDR2 YNFKEQ. DNA for the CDR3: TGTGCCAGCAGCCAAATACCCTTCAGGAATGCGGGCTACGAGCAGTACTTC. This encodes CASSQIPFRNAGYEQYF.

The rearrangement uses TRBV5-1 and TRBJ2-1, with D tentatively TRBD2 (6 bases). CDR1 and CDR2 from the germline V gene are SGHRS and YFSETQ. The CDR3 is made up of 15 amino acids. V dropped 5 bases and J dropped 12 bases, with 24 bases sitting between them. CDR3 sequence: CASRLLEGAGIRQFF. In DNA, the CDR3 is TGCGCCAGCAGGCTATTGGAGGGTGCGGGAATAAGGCAGTTCTTC.

This sequence joins TRBV5-1 and TRBJ1-2, with 9 positions matching TRBD1. After removal of 1 base from V and 5 bases from J, the junction contained 6 bases not matched to a gene. CDR3 length: 15 amino acids. Germline CDR1 reads SGHRS; CDR2 reads YFSETQ. The CDR3 protein is CASSLQTGTGYGYTF. In DNA form, the CDR3 reads TGCGCCAGCAGCTTGCAAACCGGGACAGGGTATGGCTACACCTTC.

V usage is TRBV7-8 and J usage is TRBJ1-2; D is unclear. The V gene lost 4 bases and the J gene lost 7 bases, with 16 bases spanning the gap. Germline CDR1 is SGHVS and CDR2 is FQNEAQ. The CDR3 sequence is 14 residues long. The CDR3 region is CASSSPRLFSGYTF. The CDR3 DNA sequence: TGTGCCAGCAGCTCACCCAGGTTGTTTAGTGGCTACACCTTC.

V usage is TRBV5-6 and J usage is TRBJ1-1; D call uncertain. Trimming took off 3 bases at V and 1 base at J, with 10 bases between the two ends. The CDR3 consists of 14 residues. From germline, CDR1 is SGHDT and CDR2 YYEEEE. CDR3 in amino acids: CASSSGVRNTEAFF. CDR3 DNA sequence: TGTGCCAGCAGCTCGGGAGTCCGGAACACTGAAGCTTTCTTT.

The V call is TRBV28, the J call TRBJ2-7; D may be TRBD1 (5 bases). V shed 6 bases and J shed 4 bases, with 10 bases lying between them. The CDR3 is 12 residues long. Germline assignment: CDR1 MDHEN and CDR2 SYDVKM. The CDR3 region has the DNA TGTGCCAGCAGCCGTCAGGGATACGAGCAGTACTTC. Amino acid sequence: CASSRQGYEQYF.

The chain joins TRBV7-2 to TRBJ1-5, with a possible D match to TRBD1 (5 bases). This CDR3 is 14 amino acids long. Germline V lookup: CDR1 SGHTA, CDR2 FQGNSA. Trimming took off 1 base at V and 7 bases at J, with 11 bases between the two ends. CDR3 region: CASSLVREDQPQHF. DNA for the CDR3: TGTGCCAGCAGCTTAGTCAGGGAGGACCAGCCCCAGCATTTT.

V and J are TRBV19 and TRBJ1-1; tentatively, D is TRBD1 (6 bases). Trimming cost V 4 bases and J 6 bases, with 12 bases left between them. From germline, CDR1 is LNHDA and CDR2 SQIVND (reference sequence). The CDR3 spans 13 residues. CDR3 amino acids: CASSKGVGAEAFF. The CDR3 bases are TGTGCCAGTAGTAAGGGGGTCGGGGCTGAAGCTTTCTTT.

V usage is TRBV4-3 and J usage is TRBJ2-7; 8 positions agree with TRBD2. The germline V gene has CDR1 LGHNA and CDR2 YSLEER. The CDR3 consists of 15 residues. V trimming: 1 base; J trimming: 4 bases; junction bases outside the gene matches: 6. The CDR3 loop is CASSQGAGGLYEQYF. Written as DNA, the CDR3 is TGCGCCAGCAGCCAAGGGGCGGGGGGTCTATACGAGCAGTACTTC.

This clone appeared a few times. The chain combines TRBV5-1 with TRBJ2-2, with 8 bases lining up with TRBD1. Germline loops: CDR1 SGHRS, CDR2 YFSETQ. J was trimmed by 2 bases and V by 0 bases; bases with no gene match: 3. This CDR3 is built from 16 residues. The CDR3 DNA follows: TGCGCCAGCAGCTTGGAGGACAGGGTCAACACCGGGGAGCTGTTTTTT. Residues: CASSLEDRVNTGELFF.

In its sample, this clone was seen once. This rearrangement joins TRBV6-1 to TRBJ1-2, with D perhaps matching TRBD1 (6 bases). CDR3 length equals 13 residues. Germline V gene sequence: CDR1 MNHNS, CDR2 SASEGT. Trimming shortened V by 6 bases and J by 1 base, and 9 bases separated the two germline ends. CDR3 region: CASREGHNYGYTF. The CDR3 coding sequence is TGTGCCAGCAGAGAGGGACATAACTATGGCTACACCTTC.

V usage is TRBV4-1 and J usage is TRBJ2-6; D perhaps matches TRBD1 (5 bases). In germline, CDR1 is MGHRA, CDR2 YSYEKL. Trimming removed 1 base at V and 0 bases at J, with 16 bases between. The CDR3 contains 19 residues. The CDR3 DNA follows: TGCGCCAGCAGCCAAGGCCCGGACACCTATCCCTCTGGGGCCAACGTCCTGACTTTC. Its translation: CASSQGPDTYPSGANVLTF.

The chain has TRBV19 and TRBJ1-5; 7 bases are a match to TRBD1. The CDR3 has 15 residues. Trimming took 4 bases from V and 4 from J; bases not matched to a gene: 7. Per the germline V gene, CDR1 is LNHDA and CDR2 is SQIVND (reference sequence). In nucleotides, the CDR3 is TGTGCCAGTAGTAGGCAGGGACAGCTAAATCAGCCCCAGCATTTT. It codes for CASSRQGQLNQPQHF.

The table lists this clone with a few counts. The chain employs TRBV5-1 and TRBJ1-5; 7 nucleotides match TRBD1. Germline V CDR1 and CDR2: SGHRS, YFSETQ. The trim removed 1 base at V and 7 bases at J, leaving 5 bases unmatched. The CDR3 loop spans 14 amino acids. CDR3 sequence reads: CASSLQGDKQPQHF. CDR3 DNA sequence: TGCGCCAGCAGCTTGCAGGGGGATAAACAGCCCCAGCATTTT.